This section outlines one TCR beta chain sequence together with its context. What it recognizes is unknown. The CDR3 covers 17 residues. J was trimmed by 6 bases and V by 5 bases; bases with no gene match: 10. Unique molecular identifiers tagged the TCR beta cDNA libraries. Each CDR3 protein gets one entry after TCRdb re-called the PCR reads with MiXCR. Counted here are roughly 800,000 distinct CDR3 sequences, approximately 53% occurring once; the ten biggest clones make up roughly 4.4%. This specimen belongs to a study of post-analysis software for immune sequencing data. About the study: The disease courses covered relapsing-remitting, secondary progressive and progressive-relapsing multiple sclerosis. Findings of the study overall: Those samples that were prepared in the same batch co-clustered strongly by F measure. For normalized Chao1 diversity, multiple sclerosis patients scored significantly lower than controls did. With TRBV5-6, TRBV5-1 and TRBV20-1 included, 4 to 6 TRBV segments were more frequent in patients than in controls.

This sequence originates from a girl under 18 with multiple sclerosis. The sample was blood. V is TRBV12-3 or TRBV12-4 and J is TRBJ2-1, with 13 bases identical to TRBD2. CDR3 bases: TGTGCCAGCAGTCCTACTAGCGGGGGGGCCGTTATCAATGAGCAGTTCTTC. Its translation: CASSPTSGGAVINEQFF.